These 27 T cell receptor beta chains were all obtained from the same sample, sequenced in a study of shared clonotypes between healthy human individuals. Here immunoSEQ multiplex PCR was the method, and the copy in TCRdb shows in-frame clones only, minus some. The repertoire consists of 2.3 million or so clones, with 85% to 95% occurring once and the leading ten covering roughly 0.36%. The sample consisted of naive CD4+ T cells from PBMCs. The subset: CD45RA+ positively selected. The source is a man aged 18 to 29 in good health. Some clones in this sample may be carry-over from other donors' samples.

The V gene is TRBV30, the J gene TRBJ2-3, with 11 bases aligning to TRBD1. The CDR3 totals 14 residues. Germline V lookup: CDR1 GTSNPN, CDR2 SVGIG (reference sequence). The trim removed 4 bases at V and 4 bases at J, leaving 4 bases unmatched. In DNA, the CDR3 is TGTGCCTGGACCCTGGGACAGGGGGCAGATACGCAGTATTTT. It translates to CAWTLGQGADTQYF. Variable domain in full (rest from reference TRBV30 and TRBJ2-3): SQTIHQWPATLVQPVGSPLSLECTVEGTSNPNLYWYRQAAGRGLQLLFYSVGIGQISSEVPQNLSASRPQDRQFILSSKKLLLSDSGFYLCAWTLGQGADTQYFGPGTRLTVL.

The chain uses TRBV25-1 and TRBJ2-3; D is possibly TRBD1 (6 bases). The germline V and J ends were trimmed by 11 bases and 2 bases, with 11 bases remaining between them. The CDR3 has 12 residues. Germline-derived CDR1 and CDR2 are MGHDK and SYGVNS. The CDR3 DNA is TGTGCCGGAAGGGGGAACACAGATACGCAGTATTTT. Protein product: CAGRGNTDTQYF.

A remark on this clone: Distinct nucleotide sequences in the sample also encode this CDR3. The V gene is TRBV28, the J gene TRBJ2-7; no clear D gene. The CDR3 has 12 amino acids. CDR1 and CDR2 from the germline V gene are MDHEN and SYDVKM. The germline V and J ends were trimmed by 6 bases and 2 bases, with 8 bases remaining between them. The CDR3 here is CASSPRTYEQYF. In DNA form, the CDR3 reads TGTGCCAGCAGCCCTAGGACCTACGAGCAGTACTTC.

This chain uses TRBV27 with TRBJ2-7, with 11 bases aligning to TRBD2. This CDR3 region has 18 residues. V was pared by 4 bases and J by 0 bases, with 11 bases of the junction left unmatched. The V gene's germline CDR1 is MNHEY and CDR2 SMNVEV (reference sequence). The CDR3 loop reads CASSSPASGRPSSYEQYF. As DNA, the CDR3 is TGTGCCAGCAGTTCCCCGGCTAGCGGGAGGCCCTCCTCCTACGAGCAGTACTTC.

The chain uses TRBV28 and TRBJ2-4; 10 bases are shared with TRBD1. V lost 3 bases and J lost 3; bases outside the gene matches: 8. The length of the CDR3 is 17 residues. In germline, CDR1 is MDHEN, CDR2 SYDVKM. The CDR3 bases are TGTGCCAGCAGTTTCGTTGGGGACAGGGGTGGCAAAAACATTCAGTACTTC. This sequence encodes CASSFVGDRGGKNIQYF.

The table lists this clone with a few counts. This rearrangement joins TRBV14 to TRBJ2-1; no definite D call. CDR3 length equals 12 residues. Germline values: CDR1 SGHDN, CDR2 FVKESK. With 0 bases removed from V and 11 bases from J, the gap between germline ends came to 8 bases. The CDR3: CASSQDWVKQFF. As DNA, the CDR3 is TGTGCCAGCAGCCAAGATTGGGTGAAGCAGTTCTTC. Supplemented by reference TRBV14 and TRBJ2-1, the full variable domain reads EAGVTQFPSHSVIEKGQTVTLRCDPISGHDNLYWYRRVMGKEIKFLLHFVKESKQDESGMPNNRFLAERTGGTYSTLKVQPAELEDSGVYFCASSQDWVKQFFGPGTRLTVL.

The V gene is TRBV10-3, the J gene TRBJ2-7; tentatively, D is TRBD2 (5 bases). Germline CDR1 ENHRY, CDR2 SYGVKD. CDR3 size: 14 residues. V gave up 0 bases and J gave up 3 bases, with 9 bases separating them. The CDR3 loop is CAISESRRGYEQYF. The CDR3 DNA sequence: TGTGCCATCAGTGAGTCGCGACGGGGCTACGAGCAGTACTTC.

V gene TRBV2 combines with J gene TRBJ2-7, with D possibly matching TRBD1 (8 bases). The V gene lost 6 bases and the J gene lost 0 bases, with 33 bases spanning the gap. CDR1 and CDR2 (germline): SNHLY, FYNNEI. The CDR3 totals 21 residues. The CDR3 is CASRPGTGYGGAGASSYEQYF. Written as DNA, the CDR3 is TGTGCCAGCAGACCCGGGACAGGATACGGAGGGGCGGGAGCTAGCTCCTACGAGCAGTACTTC.

A word on this clone: Other DNA sequences in the same sample also yield this CDR3. The chain recombines TRBV9 with TRBJ2-5; D is uncertain. The CDR3 has 14 residues. Germline V gene lookup returns CDR1 SGDLS and CDR2 YYNGEE. The V end was cut by 0 bases, the J end by 1 base, with 7 bases between. The CDR3 nucleotides are TGTGCCAGCAGCGTAGGGAATTCCCAAGAGACCCAGTACTTC. Amino acid sequence: CASSVGNSQETQYF.

This clone occurred once. The sample contains more than one DNA sequence encoding this CDR3. The chain uses TRBV20-1 and TRBJ2-5; D gene ambiguous. The V gene lost 5 bases and the J gene lost 2 bases, with 3 bases spanning the gap. Germline V gives CDR1 DFQATT, CDR2 SNEGSKA (reference sequence). This CDR3 has 10 amino acids. This chain's CDR3 is CSAGQETQYF. The CDR3 DNA follows: TGCAGTGCTGGACAAGAGACCCAGTACTTC.

CDR3 coding DNA: TGTGCCTCGAGCGGGTTCAACACAGATACGCAGTATTTT. It encodes CASSGFNTDTQYF. The rearrangement links TRBV28 to TRBJ2-3, with a tentative D call TRBD2 (6 bases). The V gene lost 11 bases and the J gene lost 2 bases, with 14 bases spanning the gap. Germline CDR1 reads MDHEN; CDR2 reads SYDVKM. The CDR3 totals 13 residues.

The V and J genes are TRBV7-2 and TRBJ1-2; D possibly corresponds to TRBD1 (5 bases). Germline CDR1 is SGHTA and CDR2 is FQGNSA. There are 17 residues in the CDR3. V lost 3 bases and J lost 7, with 24 bases in between. CDR3 region: CASSLAPLGSGMIGYTF. DNA for the CDR3: TGTGCCAGCAGCTTGGCACCCTTGGGATCAGGGATGATTGGCTACACCTTC.

The chain combines TRBV14 with TRBJ2-7, with a weak D call TRBD1 (6 bases). This CDR3 region has 16 residues. Germline V gives CDR1 SGHDN, CDR2 FVKESK. With 4 bases removed from V and 0 bases from J, the gap between germline ends came to 16 bases. The DNA for the CDR3 is TGTGCCAGCAGCCGACTGGGGGCGACAAGCTCCTACGAGCAGTACTTC. Translated: CASSRLGATSSYEQYF.

J is TRBJ2-5 and V is TRBV9; 8 bases align to TRBD1. CDR3 length equals 15 residues. V shed 4 bases and J 7 bases; nucleotides not matched to a gene: 12. CDR1 and CDR2 from the germline V gene are SGDLS and YYNGEE. The CDR3 protein is CASSPRRGQVTTQYF. As DNA, the CDR3 is TGTGCCAGCAGCCCGAGGAGGGGACAGGTGACGACCCAGTACTTC.

The chain uses TRBV18 and TRBJ2-7; 8 bases line up with TRBD2. The trim removed 6 bases at V and 5 bases at J, leaving 9 bases unmatched. Germline V lookup: CDR1 KGHSH, CDR2 LQKENI. CDR3 length equals 14 residues. The CDR3 region is CASSSGTLDNEQYF. The CDR3 nucleotides read TGTGCCAGCTCTAGCGGGACGCTCGACAACGAGCAGTACTTC.

V usage is TRBV28 and J usage is TRBJ2-1; TRBD2 agrees at 10 bases. This CDR3 contains 14 residues. The germline CDR1 and CDR2 sequences are MDHEN and SYDVKM. The V and J ends lost 8 bases and 7 bases, in that order; junction bases with no gene match: 8. CDR3 loop: CASLRASGRNEQFF. The CDR3 DNA follows: TGTGCCAGCTTAAGGGCTAGCGGGAGAAATGAGCAGTTCTTC.

V gene TRBV19 combines with J gene TRBJ1-5; D may be TRBD1 (6 bases). V lost 11 bases, J lost 0 bases, and 17 bases lay in between. This CDR3 is 15 amino acids long. Germline lookup yields CDR1 LNHDA and CDR2 SQIVND (reference sequence). The CDR3 nucleotides are TGTGCCCCAAACGGGGGCAGCAATAGCAATCAGCCCCAGCATTTT. Its translation is CAPNGGSNSNQPQHF.

The chain employs TRBV11-2 and TRBJ2-7; TRBD2 might be the D (5 bases). Trimming took off 4 bases at V and 2 bases at J, with 9 bases between the two ends. This CDR3 spans 13 amino acids. Germline loops: CDR1 SGHAT, CDR2 FQNNGV. As DNA, the CDR3 is TGTGCCAGCAGCTCTAGCCCGACCTACGAGCAGTACTTC. Translation gives CASSSSPTYEQYF.

CDR3: CASSQPLMPQHYTF. In nucleotides, the CDR3 is TGCGCCAGCAGCCAACCCCTCATGCCCCAACACTACACCTTC. The V call is TRBV4-1, the J call TRBJ1-2; D remains unclear. Trimming left V 2 bases short and J 10 bases short, with 17 bases between. Germline V CDR1 and CDR2: MGHRA, YSYEKL. CDR3 size: 14 residues.

The rearrangement uses TRBV5-6 and TRBJ1-5; unclear D gene. The germline V gene has CDR1 SGHDT and CDR2 YYEEEE. Deletions cut 1 base from V and 3 bases from J, with 2 bases between. This CDR3 is 12 amino acids long. CDR3: CASSLLNQPQHF. As DNA, the CDR3 is TGTGCCAGCAGCTTGCTCAATCAGCCCCAGCATTTT.

The chain carries TRBV7-3 and TRBJ2-2, with D tentatively TRBD2 (6 bases). The CDR3 has 13 amino acids. V gave up 5 bases and J gave up 6 bases, with 10 bases separating them. Germline V gene lookup returns CDR1 SGHTA and CDR2 FQGTGA. CDR3 nucleotide sequence: TGTGCCAGCAGCCGCGGGACCGCCGGGGAGCTGTTTTTT. This sequence encodes CASSRGTAGELFF.

The CDR3 region is CASSRGDTEAFF. In DNA form, the CDR3 reads TGCGCCAGCAGTAGGGGGGATACTGAAGCTTTCTTT. V usage is TRBV5-1 and J usage is TRBJ1-1; possible D gene TRBD1, 6 bases. The ends were cut back, 5 bases at V and 5 bases at J, with 10 bases in the middle. The CDR3 extends over 12 amino acids. Germline CDR1 SGHRS, CDR2 YFSETQ. The full variable domain, rest sourced from reference TRBV5-1 and TRBJ1-1, is KAGVTQTPRYLIKTRGQQVTLSCSPISGHRSVSWYQQTPGQGLQFLFEYFSETQRNKGNFPGRFSGRQFSNSRSEMNVSTLELGDSALYLCASSRGDTEAFFGQGTRLTVV.

The rearrangement uses TRBV28 and TRBJ2-6; D perhaps matches TRBD1 (6 bases). This CDR3 is 19 amino acids long. Trimming removed 5 bases at V and 0 bases at J, with 20 bases between. CDR1 is MDHEN, CDR2 SYDVKM, per germline. The CDR3 region is CASSGPRDTSLSGANVLTF. CDR3 coding DNA: TGTGCCAGCAGTGGGCCCAGGGACACTTCCCTCTCTGGGGCCAACGTCCTGACTTTC.

The gene calls are TRBV5-8 and TRBJ1-2, with D possibly being TRBD1 (5 bases). Germline V gene data show CDR1 as SGHTS and CDR2 as YDEGEE. The ends were cut back, 4 bases at V and 4 bases at J, with 8 bases in the middle. CDR3 size: 12 residues. CDR3 bases: TGTGCCAGCAGCCTTAGGGGCTATGGCTACACCTTC. Its translation is CASSLRGYGYTF.

The V and J genes are TRBV5-6 and TRBJ2-1; D call uncertain. This CDR3 contains 15 residues. The germline gives CDR1 SGHDT, CDR2 YYEEEE. V was pared by 1 base and J by 1 base, with 9 bases between. CDR3 residues: CASSLSQESYNEQFF. In nucleotides, the CDR3 is TGTGCCAGCAGCTTGAGTCAGGAATCCTACAATGAGCAGTTCTTC.

This clone was found once. The chain joins TRBV7-9 to TRBJ1-1; possibly TRBD1 for D (5 bases). CDR1 is SEHNR, CDR2 FQNEAQ, per germline (reference sequence). The CDR3 has 13 amino acids. V was pared by 4 bases and J by 10 bases, with 16 bases between. CDR3 nucleotide sequence: TGTGCCAGCAGCTCTAACCTCGGGACCCCAGCTTTCTTT. As protein: CASSSNLGTPAFF.

The chain uses TRBV27 and TRBJ2-1; D gene ambiguous. Trimming left V 0 bases short and J 6 bases short, with 9 bases between. The CDR3 totals 14 residues. Germline values: CDR1 MNHEY, CDR2 SMNVEV (reference sequence). CDR3 protein: CASSLSGLGNEQFF. The CDR3 nucleotides read TGTGCCAGCAGTTTATCTGGCCTCGGCAATGAGCAGTTCTTC.